The 21 T cell receptor beta chains in this list originate from one sample, sequenced in a study of human T cells and chemical hapten exposure. Time point defined: patch test 1, 2 weeks after DPC sensitization. Treatment noted: therapeutic diphenylcyclopropenone sensitization with weekly scalp DPC. TCRdb redid the calling of the RACE reads with MiXCR, one entry per CDR3 protein. This sample has 370,000 or so distinct CDR3 sequences, with roughly 4.8% found just once. Sample: whole blood, taken in connection with sensitization to the hapten diphenylcyclopropenone (DPC). These receptors came from a woman aged 50 to 60 with alopecia areata. Some clones in this sample may be carry-over from other donors' samples.

This clonotype was found a few times. This chain connects TRBV19 to TRBJ2-7, with D possibly being TRBD1 (6 bases). The CDR3 contains 13 residues. V was cut by 3 bases and J by 3 bases, with 9 bases left in between. Germline V CDR1 and CDR2: LNHDA, SQIVND (reference sequence). As DNA, the CDR3 is TGTGCCAGTAGTATTGAAGGGGGCTACGAGCAGTACTTC. Translation gives CASSIEGGYEQYF.

In its sample, this clonotype was seen many times. The V call is TRBV5-5, the J call TRBJ2-4; TRBD1 is a possible D gene (6 bases). Trimming removed 4 bases at V and 8 bases at J, with 16 bases between. The CDR3 consists of 14 residues. CDR1 is SGHKS and CDR2 is YYEKEE in the germline V gene (reference sequence). In nucleotides, the CDR3 is TGTGCCAGCAGCCGGGACACCGGTCGGTACATTCAGTACTTC. It specifies CASSRDTGRYIQYF.

This clonotype was counted between two and nine times. This chain connects TRBV6-1 to TRBJ1-5; no clear D. With 7 bases removed from V and 1 base from J, the gap between germline ends came to 14 bases. The germline V gene has CDR1 MNHNS and CDR2 SASEGT. The CDR3 spans 15 residues. Written as DNA, the CDR3 is TGTGCCAGCATTACAACCGGGCTCAGCAATCAGCCCCAGCATTTT. Its protein is CASITTGLSNQPQHF.

There are a few counts of this clonotype. V and J are TRBV11-3 and TRBJ2-1; maybe TRBD2 (6 bases). The CDR3 length is 15 residues. The germline gives CDR1 SGHNT, CDR2 YENEEA. V shed 5 bases and J shed 9 bases, with 20 bases lying between them. The CDR3 protein is CASSVRDSTRIEQFF. DNA for the CDR3: TGTGCCAGCAGCGTTCGGGACTCGACCCGGATTGAGCAGTTCTTC.

This clonotype has at least ten counts. This chain connects TRBV24-1 to TRBJ1-5, with D tentatively TRBD1 (5 bases). The CDR3 has 12 amino acids. In germline, CDR1 is KGHDR, CDR2 SFDVKD. With 5 bases removed from V and 5 bases from J, the gap between germline ends came to 6 bases. The CDR3 loop is CATSVGDQPQHF. Here the CDR3 DNA reads TGTGCCACCAGTGTAGGGGATCAGCCCCAGCATTTT.

This clonotype was seen a handful of times. The V and J genes are TRBV20-1 and TRBJ2-2; D not resolved. Germline assignment: CDR1 DFQATT and CDR2 SNEGSKA (reference sequence). Trimming cost V 3 bases and J 7 bases, with 12 bases left between them. This CDR3 is 13 amino acids long. This chain's CDR3 is CSARDGFDGELFF. For the CDR3, the DNA is TGCAGTGCTAGGGACGGATTCGACGGGGAGCTGTTTTTT.

A word on this clonotype: One base away lies a much larger clone, so this may be a sequencing read error. A read error is likely, as this CDR3 ends without the conserved phenylalanine or tryptophan. V is TRBV5-6 and J is TRBJ2-1, with no clear D. The V end lost 2 bases, the J end lost 12 bases, and 12 bases lay between the germline ends. CDR3 length equals 12 residues. Germline CDR1 reads SGHDT; CDR2 reads YYEEEE. DNA of the CDR3: TGTGCCAGCAGCTTTGTCTCTGTAGGGCAGTTCCTC. This translates into CASSFVSVGQFL.

The J gene is TRBJ1-1, the V gene TRBV9, with 8 bases aligning to TRBD1. The CDR3 totals 14 residues. J gave up 4 bases and V 3 bases, and 5 bases lay outside the gene matches. Germline values: CDR1 SGDLS, CDR2 YYNGEE. The CDR3 loop is CASSARQGSTEAFF. CDR3 nucleotides: TGTGCCAGCAGCGCACGACAGGGGTCCACTGAAGCTTTCTTT.

As concerns this clonotype: Since a much larger clone is just one base distant, this may be a read error. The rearrangement links TRBV7-9 to TRBJ1-4, with D uncertain. The CDR3 runs 15 residues. Per germline, CDR1 SEHNR and CDR2 FQNEAQ (reference sequence). Written as DNA, the CDR3 is TGTGTCAGCAGCTTAGGCCGAGCAACTAATGAAAAACTGTTTTTT. Its translation is CVSSLGRATNEKLFF.

In this sample, this clonotype turned up a few times. J is TRBJ1-4 and V is TRBV5-6, with 10 bases aligning to TRBD1. The trim removed 4 bases at V and 3 bases at J, leaving 12 bases unmatched. Germline values: CDR1 SGHDT, CDR2 YYEEEE. The CDR3 runs to 18 residues. The chain's CDR3 is CASSPLGGQGDSNEKLFF. CDR3 DNA sequence: TGTGCCAGCAGCCCACTAGGAGGACAGGGGGATTCTAATGAAAAACTGTTTTTT.

This clonotype was counted at least ten times. CDR3 DNA sequence: TGTGCCAGCAGCCGTCAGGGGGCCCCTGGAAACACCATATATTTT. Residues: CASSRQGAPGNTIYF. The rearrangement links TRBV3-1 to TRBJ1-3; 8 bases fit TRBD1. CDR1 and CDR2 (germline): LGHDT, YNNKEL (reference sequence). Germline trimming cut 4 bases from V and 2 bases from J; bases unmatched to any gene: 4. This CDR3 is 15 amino acids long.

In regard to this clonotype: A much larger clone sits a single nucleotide away, making a read error possible. The CDR3 sequence is CPYQRKLFF. The CDR3 DNA sequence: TGTCCGTACCAGCGAAAACTGTTTTTT. The rearrangement links TRBV24-1 to TRBJ1-4; D not resolved. The CDR3 sequence is 9 residues long. Germline V lookup: CDR1 KGHDR, CDR2 SFDVKD.

This clonotype was found many times. V gene TRBV15 combines with J gene TRBJ2-5; 13 bases line up with TRBD2. The CDR3 is 15 residues long. Germline assignment: CDR1 LNHNV and CDR2 YYDKDF (reference sequence). V was pared by 1 base and J by 4 bases, with 0 bases of the junction left unmatched. The CDR3 reads CATSRGLAGGETQYF. Here the CDR3 DNA reads TGTGCCACCAGCAGAGGACTAGCGGGGGGAGAGACCCAGTACTTC.

As to this clonotype: At one of its ends the junction is not consistent with the germline gene, which may arise from a read error. The chain joins TRBV6-2 or TRBV6-3 to TRBJ1-1; 10 nucleotides match TRBD1. This CDR3 has 13 residues. Germline V lookup: CDR1 MNHEY, CDR2 SVGEGT. The DNA for the CDR3 is TGTGCCAGCAGGGGACAGGGGCTCCCTGAGGCTTTCTTT. This translates into CASRGQGLPEAFF.

This clonotype turned up a few times. The chain combines TRBV2 with TRBJ2-7, with unresolved D. The germline V and J ends were trimmed by 7 bases and 0 bases, with 13 bases remaining between them. Germline CDR1 reads SNHLY; CDR2 reads FYNNEI. This CDR3 has 14 residues. The CDR3: CASKERSSSYEQYF. CDR3 DNA: TGTGCCAGCAAGGAACGGTCGAGCTCCTACGAGCAGTACTTC.

This clonotype was found many times. This rearrangement joins TRBV18 to TRBJ1-5; D is possibly TRBD1 (6 bases). Trimming took 5 bases from V and 0 from J, leaving 14 bases between them. Germline V gives CDR1 KGHSH, CDR2 LQKENI. The CDR3 loop spans 16 amino acids. The CDR3 protein is CASSAEGGISNQPQHF. CDR3 in DNA: TGTGCCAGCTCAGCGGAAGGGGGAATTAGCAATCAGCCCCAGCATTTT.

This clonotype turned up a few times. The CDR3 region is CATSGGLSTQYF. The CDR3 DNA is TGTGCCACCAGTGGGGGGCTGAGTACGCAGTATTTT. The chain joins TRBV24-1 to TRBJ2-3; D is possibly TRBD1 (6 bases). In germline, CDR1 is KGHDR, CDR2 SFDVKD. This CDR3 region has 12 residues. Trimming shortened V by 5 bases and J by 8 bases, and 10 bases separated the two germline ends.

Here the CDR3 reads CAWRGTSGRISYNEQFF. The CDR3 nucleotides are TGTGCCTGGAGGGGGACTAGCGGGAGGATCTCCTACAATGAGCAGTTCTTC. J is TRBJ2-1 and V is TRBV30, with 15 bases fitting TRBD2. J gave up 0 bases and V 3 bases, and 3 bases lay outside the gene matches. From germline, CDR1 is GTSNPN and CDR2 SVGIG (reference sequence). The CDR3 contains 17 residues.

Of note for this clonotype: A read error may be the cause here, since a much bigger clone is one base away. This chain uses TRBV6-2 or TRBV6-3 with TRBJ1-5, with D maybe TRBD1 (5 bases). V gave up 4 bases and J gave up 6 bases, with 16 bases separating them. Germline CDR1 and CDR2: MNHEY and SVGEGT. The CDR3 extends over 15 amino acids. The CDR3 loop reads CASSSLAGQSQPQHF. The CDR3, as DNA: TGTGCCAGCAGTTCCCTGGCAGGGCAGAGTCAGCCCCAGCATTTT.

This clonotype was counted many times. J is TRBJ1-1 and V is TRBV2; D gene unclear. Trimming cost V 8 bases and J 1 base, with 11 bases left between them. The V gene's germline CDR1 is SNHLY and CDR2 FYNNEI. The CDR3 has 13 residues. The CDR3 nucleotides are TGTGCCAGCGGCTTTGAAGCGAACACTGAAGCTTTCTTT. Translated, it gives CASGFEANTEAFF.

This clonotype came up a few times. As DNA, the CDR3 is TGTGCCAGCAGTCCGACAGGGGGCTATGGAAACACCATATATTTT. Its protein product is CASSPTGGYGNTIYF. This chain links TRBV12-3 or TRBV12-4 with TRBJ1-3; 10 bases are a match to TRBD1. V shed 5 bases and J 3 bases; nucleotides not matched to a gene: 4. The CDR3 extends over 15 amino acids.